This TCR beta chain was documented in a study of blood T cell repertoires in COVID-19. Sequencing used immunoSEQ multiplex PCR; TCRdb keeps in-frame clones, though not all of them. Here the sample spans some 52,000 clones, approximately 84% being singletons. CDR1 and CDR2 from the germline V gene are SGHRS and YFSETQ. V was cut by 4 bases and J by 4 bases, with 17 bases left in between. The CDR3 runs 15 residues. The clonotype comes from a human donor with active COVID-19. The donor label of this sample is uncertain. The specimen was peripheral blood. The chain links TRBV5-1 to TRBJ1-2; D gene ambiguous. The CDR3 protein is CASSQRADIVYGYTF. As DNA, the CDR3 is TGCGCCAGCAGCCAGAGGGCTGACATCGTCTATGGCTACACCTTC.